Listed here are 10 T cell receptor beta chains from one sample, sequenced in a study of cytomegalovirus exposure and HLA in healthy donors. This table comes from immunoSEQ multiplex PCR, and its TCRdb copy is limited to in-frame clones, with some not included. The sample has roughly 300,000 clones, 75% to 90% seen once; the top ten hold over 1%. The sequencing sample was made of PBMCs. The receptor source for this set is a woman in her twenties or thirties in good health and CMV-seropositive.

CDR3 sequence: CASSHRTSEEVGTQYF. CDR3 in DNA: TGCGCCAGCAGCCACAGGACTAGCGAGGAAGTTGGGACCCAGTACTTC. The chain combines TRBV4-1 with TRBJ2-5, with TRBD2 identical over 9 bases. This CDR3 spans 16 amino acids. The ends lost 3 bases at V and 7 bases at J; junction bases unmatched: 12. Germline CDR1 MGHRA, CDR2 YSYEKL.

The V gene is TRBV27, the J gene TRBJ2-1; 8 bases fit TRBD1. The junction had 6 bases not matched to a gene; V was cut back by 2 bases and J by 0 bases. Looked up from germline, CDR1 is MNHEY and CDR2 is SMNVEV (reference sequence). This CDR3 is 17 amino acids long. The CDR3: CASSLLTGASSYNEQFF. The CDR3 DNA sequence: TGTGCCAGCAGTTTACTGACAGGGGCAAGCTCCTACAATGAGCAGTTCTTC.

This chain links TRBV9 with TRBJ1-2; D might be TRBD1 (5 bases). V was trimmed by 0 bases and J by 4 bases, leaving 22 bases between them. Looked up from germline, CDR1 is SGDLS and CDR2 is YYNGEE. This CDR3 contains 18 residues. The CDR3 reads CASSVAEMGREGPYGYTF. The CDR3 DNA sequence: TGTGCCAGCAGCGTAGCGGAGATGGGCAGGGAAGGACCCTATGGCTACACCTTC.

The J gene is TRBJ2-1, the V gene TRBV30; D gene uncertain. Germline V gene data show CDR1 as GTSNPN and CDR2 as SVGIG (reference sequence). This CDR3 region has 15 residues. Trimming left V 4 bases short and J 6 bases short, with 19 bases between. This CDR3 is CAWTLGSRASNEQFF. The DNA of the CDR3 is TGTGCCTGGACCTTGGGGTCTAGGGCTTCCAATGAGCAGTTCTTC.

The chain links TRBV7-6 to TRBJ2-7, with 9 bases identical to TRBD2. The V gene's germline CDR1 is SGHVS and CDR2 FNYEAQ. The V gene end was trimmed by 5 bases and the J gene end by 4 bases; junction bases not matched to a gene: 12. The CDR3 spans 16 residues. This CDR3 reads CASSEGTSLLFYEQYF. Here the CDR3 DNA reads TGTGCCAGCAGCGAGGGGACTAGCCTTCTCTTTTACGAGCAGTACTTC.

V usage is TRBV5-6 and J usage is TRBJ1-1; D not resolved. V shed 5 bases and J shed 1 base, with 3 bases lying between them. Germline V gene data show CDR1 as SGHDT and CDR2 as YYEEEE. This CDR3 has 11 residues. The DNA for the CDR3 is TGTGCCAGCAGTAGGAACACTGAAGCTTTCTTT. It is translated as CASSRNTEAFF.

This chain uses TRBV25-1 with TRBJ1-1; D gene ambiguous. V was cut by 4 bases and J by 7 bases, with 16 bases left in between. CDR3 length equals 14 residues. Germline-derived CDR1 and CDR2 are MGHDK and SYGVNS. The DNA of the CDR3 is TGTGCCAGCAGTGGGATTCTCGGACGGAGTGAAGCTTTCTTT. Its protein is CASSGILGRSEAFF.

The V call is TRBV6-6, the J call TRBJ2-2, with D perhaps being TRBD1 or TRBD2 (6 bases each). CDR1 MNHNY and CDR2 SVGAGI come from the germline V gene (reference sequence). The length of the CDR3 is 14 residues. The V and J ends lost 10 bases and 1 base respectively, with 13 bases between them. As DNA, the CDR3 is TGTGCCACCGCGGGACACATGAACACCGGGGAGCTGTTTTTT. The encoded protein is CATAGHMNTGELFF.

The V gene is TRBV6-1, the J gene TRBJ1-6; D gene ambiguous. The CDR3 consists of 15 residues. V was pared by 6 bases and J by 4 bases, with 13 bases between. Germline V gene data show CDR1 as MNHNS and CDR2 as SASEGT. CDR3 residues: CASRDRRDYNSPLHF. The DNA of the CDR3 is TGTGCCAGCAGGGACCGCCGGGATTATAATTCACCCCTCCACTTT.

The chain recombines TRBV5-1 with TRBJ2-1, with 9 bases fitting TRBD2. Germline values: CDR1 SGHRS, CDR2 YFSETQ. The CDR3 loop spans 17 amino acids. V dropped 1 base and J dropped 2; count of bases not matched to a gene: 7. CDR3 region: CASSLRVRGGTYNEQFF. DNA of the CDR3: TGCGCCAGCAGCTTGAGAGTGCGGGGGGGCACCTACAATGAGCAGTTCTTC.